The present T cell receptor (beta chain) was sequenced within a study of T cells in Graves' hyperthyroidism and ophthalmopathy. Amplification of TCR beta CDR3 regions was performed using RNA transcripts as template. An initial round of RT-PCR targeting the TCR CDR3 relied on the HTBI primer set. Via MiXCR, TCRdb re-called the multiplex PCR reads, giving one row per CDR3 protein. This table holds hundreds of thousands of distinct CDR3 sequences, under 15% found once. Trimming removed 2 bases from V and 2 bases from J, with 9 bases in between. CDR1 and CDR2 from the germline V gene are DFQATT and SNEGSKA (reference sequence). The CDR3 runs to 13 residues.

The sample comprised blood. The clonotype comes from a woman younger than 35 with Graves' hyperthyroidism. The chain employs TRBV20-1 and TRBJ2-5; D call uncertain. CDR3 sequence reads: CSARRIPQETQYF. CDR3 DNA sequence: TGCAGTGCTAGACGGATCCCGCAAGAGACCCAGTACTTC.